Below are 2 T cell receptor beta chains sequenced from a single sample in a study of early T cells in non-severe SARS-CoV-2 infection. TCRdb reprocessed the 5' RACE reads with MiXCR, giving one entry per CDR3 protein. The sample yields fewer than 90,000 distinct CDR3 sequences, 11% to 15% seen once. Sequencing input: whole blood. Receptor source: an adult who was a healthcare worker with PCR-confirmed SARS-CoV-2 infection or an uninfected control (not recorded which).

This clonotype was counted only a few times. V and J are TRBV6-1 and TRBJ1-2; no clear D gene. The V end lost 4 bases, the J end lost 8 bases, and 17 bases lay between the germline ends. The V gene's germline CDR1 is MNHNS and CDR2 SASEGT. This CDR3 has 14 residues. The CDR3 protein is CASSASARTQGYTF. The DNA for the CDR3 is TGTGCCAGCAGTGCAAGCGCCAGAACGCAGGGCTACACCTTC.

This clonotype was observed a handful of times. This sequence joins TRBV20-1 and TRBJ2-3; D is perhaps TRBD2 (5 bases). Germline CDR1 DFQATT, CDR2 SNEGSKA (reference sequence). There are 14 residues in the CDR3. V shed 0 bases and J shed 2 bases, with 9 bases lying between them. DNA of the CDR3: TGCAGTGCTAGAGATAGAGCGGCCACAGATACGCAGTATTTT. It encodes CSARDRAATDTQYF.